A selection of T cell receptor beta chains follows, all from one sample in a study of T-cell memory formation after mild COVID-19. Each CDR3 protein gets one entry after TCRdb re-called the 5' RACE reads with MiXCR. The sample includes fewer than 600,000 distinct CDR3 sequences, about a fifth of them seen just once. Sequenced sample: PBMCs or a T cell subset sorted from them (not recorded which). The receptors originated from an adult woman who had mild COVID-19 (a few samples of this study predate the infection). Cell type and time point are not known. Both conserved end residues are part of each CDR3.

TRBV7-2,CASSLALDEQYF
TRBV7-9,CASSLGSVEAFF
TRBV4-2,CASSPTGEKDNEQFF
TRBV6-2/TRBV6-3,CASSPLRTAYEQYF
TRBV7-2,CASSSSYRGYEQYF
TRBV12-3/TRBV12-4,CASSLSARGRAGSSYEQYF
TRBV4-3,CASSQLRDSYTGELFF
TRBV2,CASSERASGRTDTQYF
TRBV5-1,CASTSGVVQYF
TRBV4-2,CASSQGSSGGYTDTQYF
TRBV6-9,CATPQPPGQGTELFF
TRBV20-1,CSAFLNTYEQYF
TRBV27,CASSELGSGRNNEQFF